Listed below are T cell receptor beta chains from one sample, sequenced in a study of T cell changes during pregnancy in multiple sclerosis. Sequencing used immunoSEQ multiplex PCR; TCRdb keeps in-frame clones, though not all of them. The sample lists roughly 77,000 clones; around nine tenths were seen once. The input for sequencing was peripheral blood, taken in the second trimester of pregnancy. These receptors were taken from a female donor with multiple sclerosis, enrolled in a pregnancy study. Each CDR3 is given with its conserved first and last residue. The D gene is left open where the match is weak. Size values are once, few and many counts, or a class for expanded clones, and some rows have none.

cdr3_aa: CASSLAREYTEAFF; cdr3_nt: TGTGCCAGCAGCTTAGCTCGGGAGTACACTGAAGCTTTCTTT; cdr3_length: 14; clone_size: -; v_call: TRBV11-1; j_call: TRBJ1-1; d_call: -
cdr3_aa: CASSQQGRRQPQHF; cdr3_nt: TGCGCCAGCAGCCAACAGGGGCGCCGTCAGCCCCAGCATTTT; cdr3_length: 14; clone_size: -; v_call: TRBV4-1; j_call: TRBJ1-5; d_call: -
cdr3_aa: CASSSGLAGSYNEQFF; cdr3_nt: TGTGCCAGCAGTTCTGGACTAGCGGGATCTTACAATGAGCAGTTCTTC; cdr3_length: 16; clone_size: -; v_call: TRBV2; j_call: TRBJ2-1; d_call: TRBD2
cdr3_aa: CASSRVLNQPQHF; cdr3_nt: TGTGCCAGCTCACGCGTGCTCAATCAGCCCCAGCATTTT; cdr3_length: 13; clone_size: -; v_call: TRBV18; j_call: TRBJ1-5; d_call: -
cdr3_aa: CASSSFPGEAEAFF; cdr3_nt: TGCGCCAGCAGCTCCTTCCCCGGTGAGGCTGAAGCTTTCTTT; cdr3_length: 14; clone_size: -; v_call: TRBV5-1; j_call: TRBJ1-1; d_call: -
cdr3_aa: CASSSHTGSTGELFF; cdr3_nt: TGTGCCAGCAGCTCTCATACAGGGAGCACCGGGGAGCTGTTTTTT; cdr3_length: 15; clone_size: -; v_call: TRBV5-4; j_call: TRBJ2-2; d_call: -
cdr3_aa: CASSFGRGNEQFF; cdr3_nt: TGTGCCAGCAGTTTCGGCAGGGGGAATGAGCAGTTCTTC; cdr3_length: 13; clone_size: -; v_call: TRBV6-4; j_call: TRBJ2-1; d_call: TRBD1
cdr3_aa: CAAGLAGGPRELFF; cdr3_nt: TGTGCTGCGGGGCTAGCGGGGGGGCCGCGGGAGCTGTTTTTT; cdr3_length: 14; clone_size: -; v_call: TRBV30; j_call: TRBJ2-2; d_call: TRBD2
cdr3_aa: CASSKQGTVNEQFF; cdr3_nt: TGTGCCAGCAGTAAGCAAGGGACAGTTAATGAGCAGTTCTTC; cdr3_length: 14; clone_size: -; v_call: TRBV27; j_call: TRBJ2-1; d_call: TRBD1
cdr3_aa: CASSVEAGFGSPLHF; cdr3_nt: TGTGCCAGCAGCGTAGAGGCCGGGTTTGGTTCACCCCTCCACTTT; cdr3_length: 15; clone_size: once; v_call: TRBV9; j_call: TRBJ1-6; d_call: -
cdr3_aa: CASSLGIGGYSIQYF; cdr3_nt: TGTGCCAGCAGCTTAGGTATAGGAGGCTATAGCATTCAGTACTTC; cdr3_length: 15; clone_size: -; v_call: TRBV13; j_call: TRBJ2-4; d_call: -
cdr3_aa: CASSLETGGNTEAFF; cdr3_nt: TGCGCCAGCAGCTTGGAGACAGGGGGGAACACTGAAGCTTTCTTT; cdr3_length: 15; clone_size: -; v_call: TRBV5-1; j_call: TRBJ1-1; d_call: TRBD1
cdr3_aa: CASIGTANEKLFF; cdr3_nt: TGTGCCAGCATTGGGACAGCAAATGAAAAACTGTTTTTT; cdr3_length: 13; clone_size: -; v_call: TRBV6-1; j_call: TRBJ1-4; d_call: TRBD1
cdr3_aa: CASSPGQGDYGYTF; cdr3_nt: TGCGCCAGCAGCCCCGGACAGGGGGACTATGGCTACACCTTC; cdr3_length: 14; clone_size: -; v_call: TRBV5-1; j_call: TRBJ1-2; d_call: TRBD1
cdr3_aa: CASSLVGGARLSPLHF; cdr3_nt: TGTGCCAGCAGCTTAGTTGGGGGGGCGCGTTTGTCACCCCTCCACTTT; cdr3_length: 16; clone_size: -; v_call: TRBV7-2; j_call: TRBJ1-6; d_call: -
cdr3_aa: CASSLERETEAFF; cdr3_nt: TGTGCCAGCAGCTTAGAGAGGGAGACTGAAGCTTTCTTT; cdr3_length: 13; clone_size: -; v_call: TRBV7-9; j_call: TRBJ1-1; d_call: -
cdr3_aa: CASSIRIKFAGGNYNEQFF; cdr3_nt: TGTGCCAGCAGCATTAGAATCAAGTTCGCGGGGGGAAACTACAATGAGCAGTTCTTC; cdr3_length: 19; clone_size: -; v_call: TRBV11-2; j_call: TRBJ2-1; d_call: TRBD2
cdr3_aa: CASSSGQDSSYEQYF; cdr3_nt: TGTGCCAGCAGCTCTGGACAGGATAGCTCCTACGAGCAGTACTTC; cdr3_length: 15; clone_size: once; v_call: TRBV7-9; j_call: TRBJ2-7; d_call: TRBD1
cdr3_aa: CASSSQGGDTQYF; cdr3_nt: TGTGCCAGCAGCTCACAGGGGGGAGATACGCAGTATTTT; cdr3_length: 13; clone_size: -; v_call: TRBV7-9; j_call: TRBJ2-3; d_call: TRBD1
cdr3_aa: CASSSMTGGTNGYTF; cdr3_nt: TGCGCCAGCAGCTCGATGACAGGGGGTACAAATGGCTACACCTTC; cdr3_length: 15; clone_size: -; v_call: TRBV5-1; j_call: TRBJ1-2; d_call: TRBD1
cdr3_aa: CASSLGLAGGIQKELFF; cdr3_nt: TGTGCCAGCAGCCTGGGACTAGCGGGAGGAATCCAAAAGGAGCTGTTTTTT; cdr3_length: 17; clone_size: -; v_call: TRBV9; j_call: TRBJ2-2; d_call: TRBD2
cdr3_aa: CASSQGGTEAFF; cdr3_nt: TGTGCCAGCAGTCAAGGGGGCACTGAAGCTTTCTTT; cdr3_length: 12; clone_size: once; v_call: TRBV11-2; j_call: TRBJ1-1; d_call: -
cdr3_aa: CASSSGSYNEQFF; cdr3_nt: TGTGCCAGCAGTAGCGGGAGTTACAATGAGCAGTTCTTC; cdr3_length: 13; clone_size: -; v_call: TRBV6-4; j_call: TRBJ2-1; d_call: TRBD2
cdr3_aa: CASSLSGNEQFF; cdr3_nt: TGTGCCAGCAGCCTTTCCGGCAATGAGCAGTTCTTC; cdr3_length: 12; clone_size: -; v_call: TRBV5-6; j_call: TRBJ2-1; d_call: -
cdr3_aa: CASSPRTKETQYF; cdr3_nt: TGTGCCAGCAGCCCCCGCACTAAAGAGACCCAGTACTTC; cdr3_length: 13; clone_size: -; v_call: TRBV5-4; j_call: TRBJ2-5; d_call: -
cdr3_aa: CASSLSGSWLQYF; cdr3_nt: TGTGCCAGCAGCCTTAGCGGGAGCTGGCTGCAGTACTTC; cdr3_length: 13; clone_size: -; v_call: TRBV5-4; j_call: TRBJ2-7; d_call: TRBD2
cdr3_aa: CASRGRGQNTEAFF; cdr3_nt: TGTGCCAGCAGGGGGAGGGGACAGAACACTGAAGCTTTCTTT; cdr3_length: 14; clone_size: -; v_call: TRBV6-6; j_call: TRBJ1-1; d_call: -
cdr3_aa: CASSGTGETEAFF; cdr3_nt: TGTGCCAGCAGCGGGACAGGGGAGACTGAAGCTTTCTTT; cdr3_length: 13; clone_size: -; v_call: TRBV6-1; j_call: TRBJ1-1; d_call: TRBD1
cdr3_aa: CAWSVSGGQGYTF; cdr3_nt: TGTGCCTGGAGTGTATCAGGGGGCCAAGGCTACACCTTC; cdr3_length: 13; clone_size: -; v_call: TRBV30; j_call: TRBJ1-2; d_call: TRBD1
cdr3_aa: CASRGEWTGLPNTEAFF; cdr3_nt: TGTGCTAGTAGGGGCGAATGGACAGGGTTACCGAACACTGAAGCTTTCTTT; cdr3_length: 17; clone_size: -; v_call: TRBV12-5; j_call: TRBJ1-1; d_call: TRBD1
cdr3_aa: CASSVTSGLTGELFF; cdr3_nt: TGTGCCAGCAGCGTAACTAGCGGCTTAACCGGGGAGCTGTTTTTT; cdr3_length: 15; clone_size: -; v_call: TRBV9; j_call: TRBJ2-2; d_call: TRBD2
cdr3_aa: CASSASGTNTGELFF; cdr3_nt: TGTGCCAGCTCGGCTAGCGGGACTAACACCGGGGAGCTGTTTTTT; cdr3_length: 15; clone_size: -; v_call: TRBV28; j_call: TRBJ2-2; d_call: TRBD2
cdr3_aa: CAISQTGEQFF; cdr3_nt: TGTGCCATCAGTCAAACGGGGGAGCAGTTCTTC; cdr3_length: 11; clone_size: -; v_call: TRBV10-3; j_call: TRBJ2-1; d_call: -
cdr3_aa: CASSLAQGQFF; cdr3_nt: TGTGCCAGCAGCTTAGCGCAGGGGCAGTTCTTC; cdr3_length: 11; clone_size: -; v_call: TRBV7-9; j_call: TRBJ2-1; d_call: -
cdr3_aa: CASSQEAGGPLDTQYF; cdr3_nt: TGCGCCAGCAGCCAGGAAGCGGGGGGGCCTCTAGATACGCAGTATTTT; cdr3_length: 16; clone_size: -; v_call: TRBV4-3; j_call: TRBJ2-3; d_call: TRBD2
cdr3_aa: CASLGTGVSYEQYF; cdr3_nt: TGTGCCAGCCTCGGGACAGGAGTCTCCTACGAGCAGTACTTC; cdr3_length: 14; clone_size: -; v_call: TRBV28; j_call: TRBJ2-7; d_call: TRBD1
cdr3_aa: CASSDPAGDTEAFF; cdr3_nt: TGTGCCAGCAGTGATCCGGCCGGGGACACTGAAGCTTTCTTT; cdr3_length: 14; clone_size: few; v_call: TRBV25-1; j_call: TRBJ1-1; d_call: -
cdr3_aa: CASSAGTASSYEQYF; cdr3_nt: TGTGCCAGCAGTGCGGGGACTGCCAGCTCCTACGAGCAGTACTTC; cdr3_length: 15; clone_size: -; v_call: TRBV2; j_call: TRBJ2-7; d_call: -
cdr3_aa: CASSSGQGDLRNQPQHF; cdr3_nt: TGTGCCAGTAGTTCCGGGCAGGGGGACCTACGGAATCAGCCCCAGCATTTT; cdr3_length: 17; clone_size: -; v_call: TRBV19; j_call: TRBJ1-5; d_call: TRBD1
cdr3_aa: CASRDREDTEAFF; cdr3_nt: TGTGCCAGCAGGGACCGGGAGGACACTGAAGCTTTCTTT; cdr3_length: 13; clone_size: few; v_call: TRBV6-4; j_call: TRBJ1-1; d_call: -
cdr3_aa: CASSLQGVSNIQYF; cdr3_nt: TGTGCCAGCAGTCTACAGGGGGTGTCTAACATTCAGTACTTC; cdr3_length: 14; clone_size: -; v_call: TRBV28; j_call: TRBJ2-4; d_call: TRBD1
cdr3_aa: CASSSGLPYNEQFF; cdr3_nt: TGCGCCAGCAGCTCGGGACTACCCTACAATGAGCAGTTCTTC; cdr3_length: 14; clone_size: -; v_call: TRBV5-1; j_call: TRBJ2-1; d_call: TRBD2
cdr3_aa: CATSRGLAGEYEQYF; cdr3_nt: TGTGCCACCAGCCGGGGACTAGCGGGAGAATACGAGCAGTACTTC; cdr3_length: 15; clone_size: -; v_call: TRBV15; j_call: TRBJ2-7; d_call: TRBD2
cdr3_aa: CASSQGQEQFF; cdr3_nt: TGCGCCAGCAGCCAAGGACAGGAGCAGTTCTTC; cdr3_length: 11; clone_size: -; v_call: TRBV4-1; j_call: TRBJ2-1; d_call: -
cdr3_aa: CASSFSFGTDTQYF; cdr3_nt: TGTGCCAGCAGCTTCTCCTTTGGCACAGATACGCAGTATTTT; cdr3_length: 14; clone_size: -; v_call: TRBV7-9; j_call: TRBJ2-3; d_call: -
cdr3_aa: CASSIRTGRGRAADTQYF; cdr3_nt: TGTGCCAGCAGTATCCGGACAGGTCGCGGGAGGGCCGCAGATACGCAGTATTTT; cdr3_length: 18; clone_size: -; v_call: TRBV27; j_call: TRBJ2-3; d_call: TRBD2
cdr3_aa: CASSLIRSGGAKNIQYF; cdr3_nt: TGTGCCAGCAGTCTCATACGTAGCGGGGGAGCCAAAAACATTCAGTACTTC; cdr3_length: 17; clone_size: -; v_call: TRBV28; j_call: TRBJ2-4; d_call: TRBD2
cdr3_aa: CASSMSLNSNQPQHF; cdr3_nt: TGTGCCAGTAGTATGAGTCTAAATAGCAATCAGCCCCAGCATTTT; cdr3_length: 15; clone_size: -; v_call: TRBV19; j_call: TRBJ1-5; d_call: -
cdr3_aa: CASSLAVKSYEQYF; cdr3_nt: TGTGCCAGCAGCTTGGCGGTTAAATCCTACGAGCAGTACTTC; cdr3_length: 14; clone_size: -; v_call: TRBV11-3; j_call: TRBJ2-7; d_call: -
cdr3_aa: CASSEGQTYEQYF; cdr3_nt: TGTGCCAGCAGTGAGGGGCAAACCTACGAGCAGTACTTC; cdr3_length: 13; clone_size: -; v_call: TRBV2; j_call: TRBJ2-7; d_call: -